This T cell receptor (beta chain) is drawn from a study of T cell responses to AZD1222 COVID-19 vaccine. Turning to the study itself: Second doses at about 4 or about 12 weeks were pooled.

Worth noting for this clone: The antigen is not known.

Germline lookup yields CDR1 SGHTA and CDR2 FQGNSA. Trimming took off 5 bases at V and 3 bases at J, with 13 bases between the two ends. This CDR3 has 14 residues. TCRdb's copy holds only in-frame clones and misses some; the assay was immunoSEQ multiplex PCR. The sample holds 100,000 to 150,000 clones; around 91% are singletons and the top ten take more than 2.5%. Study results and caveats: Elevations in Spike-specific TCR breadth and depth followed administration of two AZD1222 doses. Possibly, clonal diversity was underestimated; donors were largely white British and included more females. None of the repertoires were sampled until the peak T cell response had passed.

This clonotype originated in an adult in good health. Sequenced material: peripheral blood, taken on day 0 of AZD1222 vaccination. The chain carries TRBV7-2 and TRBJ1-2; D possibly corresponds to TRBD1 (5 bases). This chain's CDR3 is CASSPRDRDYGYTF. In DNA, the CDR3 is TGTGCCAGCAGCCCCAGGGATAGGGACTATGGCTACACCTTC.